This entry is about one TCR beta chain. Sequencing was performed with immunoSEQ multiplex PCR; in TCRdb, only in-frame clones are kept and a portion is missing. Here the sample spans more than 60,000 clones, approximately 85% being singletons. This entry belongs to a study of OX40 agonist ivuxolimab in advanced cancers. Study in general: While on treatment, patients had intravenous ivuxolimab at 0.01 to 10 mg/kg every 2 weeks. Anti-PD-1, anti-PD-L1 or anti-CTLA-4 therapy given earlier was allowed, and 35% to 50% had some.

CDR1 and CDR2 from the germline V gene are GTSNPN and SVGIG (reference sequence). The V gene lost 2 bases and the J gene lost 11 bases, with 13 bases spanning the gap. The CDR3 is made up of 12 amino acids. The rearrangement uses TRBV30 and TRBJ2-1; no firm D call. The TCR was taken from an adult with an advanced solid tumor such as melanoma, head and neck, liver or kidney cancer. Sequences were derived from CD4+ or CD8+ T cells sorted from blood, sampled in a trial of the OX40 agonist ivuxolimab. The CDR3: CAWSPNTVKQFF. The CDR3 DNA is TGTGCCTGGAGTCCCAACACCGTTAAGCAGTTCTTC.